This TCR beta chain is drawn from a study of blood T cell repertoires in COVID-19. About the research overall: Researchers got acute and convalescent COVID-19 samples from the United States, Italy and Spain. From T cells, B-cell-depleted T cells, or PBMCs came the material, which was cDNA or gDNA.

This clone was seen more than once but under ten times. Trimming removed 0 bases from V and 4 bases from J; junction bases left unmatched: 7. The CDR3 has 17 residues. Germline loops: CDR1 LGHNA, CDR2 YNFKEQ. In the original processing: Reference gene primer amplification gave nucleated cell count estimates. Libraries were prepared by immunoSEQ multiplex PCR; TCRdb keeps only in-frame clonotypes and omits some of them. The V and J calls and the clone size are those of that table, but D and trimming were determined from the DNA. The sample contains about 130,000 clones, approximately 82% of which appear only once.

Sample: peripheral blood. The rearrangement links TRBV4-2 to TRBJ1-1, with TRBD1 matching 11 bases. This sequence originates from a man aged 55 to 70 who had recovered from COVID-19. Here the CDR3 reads CASSQDIGQGAGTEAFF. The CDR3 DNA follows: TGTGCCAGCAGCCAAGATATAGGACAGGGGGCGGGCACTGAAGCTTTCTTT.